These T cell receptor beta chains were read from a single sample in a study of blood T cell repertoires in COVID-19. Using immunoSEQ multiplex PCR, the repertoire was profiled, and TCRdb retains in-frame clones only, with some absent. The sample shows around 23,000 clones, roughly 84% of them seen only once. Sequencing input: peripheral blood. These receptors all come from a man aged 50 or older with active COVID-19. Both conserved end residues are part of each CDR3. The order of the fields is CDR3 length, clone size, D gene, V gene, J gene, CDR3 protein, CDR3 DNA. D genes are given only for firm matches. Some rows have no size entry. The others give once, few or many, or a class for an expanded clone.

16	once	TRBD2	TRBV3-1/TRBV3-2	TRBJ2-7	CASSPFGRGGSGEQYF	TGTGCCAGCAGCCCGTTTGGGCGGGGGGGCAGTGGCGAGCAGTACTTC
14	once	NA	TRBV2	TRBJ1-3	CASRRSTSGNTIYF	TGTGCCAGCAGACGGTCAACGTCTGGAAACACCATATATTTT
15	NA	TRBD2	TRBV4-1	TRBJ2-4	CASSAGELAKNIQYF	TGCGCCAGCTCCGCGGGGGAGCTCGCCAAAAACATTCAGTACTTC
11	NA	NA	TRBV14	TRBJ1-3	CASSQLGTIYF	TGTGCCAGCAGCCAACTAGGCACCATATATTTT
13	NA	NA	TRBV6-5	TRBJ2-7	CATESPGSYEQYF	TGTGCCACCGAATCTCCAGGGTCCTACGAGCAGTACTTC
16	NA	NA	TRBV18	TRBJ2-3	CASSPLRDSSTDTQYF	TGTGCCAGCTCACCACTCAGGGACTCTAGCACAGATACGCAGTATTTT
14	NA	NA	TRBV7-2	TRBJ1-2	CASSSRRGDYGYTF	TGTGCCAGCAGCTCCCGGAGGGGTGACTATGGCTACACCTTC
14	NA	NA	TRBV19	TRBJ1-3	CATGGAGSGNTIYF	TGTGCCACCGGGGGGGCGGGCTCTGGAAACACCATATATTTT
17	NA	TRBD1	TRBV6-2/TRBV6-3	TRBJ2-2	CASSYVAGTGPTGELFF	TGTGCCAGCAGTTACGTAGCCGGGACAGGGCCCACCGGGGAGCTGTTTTTT
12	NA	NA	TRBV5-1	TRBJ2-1	CASSTLEGSQFF	TGCGCCAGCAGCACCCTCGAGGGATCGCAGTTCTTC
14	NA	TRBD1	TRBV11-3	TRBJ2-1	CATGKAGGRDEQFF	TGTGCTACCGGCAAGGCAGGGGGCCGAGATGAGCAGTTCTTC
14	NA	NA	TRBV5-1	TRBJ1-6	CASSLVGAGSPLHF	TGCGCCAGCAGCTTGGTGGGGGCTGGTTCACCCCTCCACTTT
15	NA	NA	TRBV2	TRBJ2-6	CASFLGGSGANVLTF	TGTGCCAGCTTTCTAGGGGGCTCTGGGGCCAACGTCCTGACTTTC